The clone carrying this T cell receptor beta chain turned up a few times. The data stem from a study of cytomegalovirus exposure and HLA in healthy donors. This CDR3 is 15 amino acids long. With V trimmed by 6 bases and J by 3 bases, 8 bases remained unmatched. Germline-derived CDR1 and CDR2 are MDHEN and SYDVKM. Here immunoSEQ multiplex PCR was the method, and the copy in TCRdb shows in-frame clones only, minus some. Of 130,000 or so clones in the sample, approximately 92% were seen once. V and J are TRBV28 and TRBJ1-5, with 7 bases lining up with TRBD1. Sequenced sample: PBMCs. This clonotype originated in a woman aged 18-29 years in good health and CMV-seropositive. CDR3 protein: CASSVLTGNNQPQHF. The CDR3 DNA is TGTGCCAGCAGCGTTCTGACAGGGAACAATCAGCCCCAGCATTTT.